This TCR beta chain was identified in a study of cytomegalovirus exposure and HLA in healthy donors. Study conclusions and caveats: More clonal expansion characterized HLA-associated TCR beta chains than equally common others in a later analysis. It was likely that a cluster of highly shared sequence variants was a sequencing artifact. Reports described diagnosis of cytomegalovirus status by the classifier as highly specific and sensitive.

Regarding this clone: Its specificity is unknown.

Donors had nominal health at sampling but likely had unrecorded immune exposures. The CDR3 consists of 16 residues. Germline V gene data show CDR1 as MNHEY and CDR2 as SMNVEV (reference sequence). J gave up 2 bases and V 6 bases, and 10 bases lay outside the gene matches. The PCR had 60 Vbeta and 13 Jbeta primers. TCRdb's table, derived via immunoSEQ multiplex PCR, lists solely in-frame clones and lacks some. The table includes some 250,000 clones, about 80% detected once. This chain links TRBV27 with TRBJ2-5, with 9 bases aligning to TRBD1. The receptor's source is a woman aged 40 to 55 in good health and CMV-seropositive. Sequencing input: PBMCs. CDR3 in amino acids: CASRTLAGQGQETQYF. The CDR3 DNA follows: TGTGCCAGCAGGACTCTGGCGGGACAGGGACAAGAGACCCAGTACTTC.